The TCR beta chain under discussion was sequenced for a study of T cells after yellow fever vaccination. Whole-study findings and limits: Contamination of FACS-sorted repertoires by abundant clonotypes from the bulk population could occur.

TCRdb re-called the 5' RACE reads with MiXCR, one entry per CDR3 protein. The repertoire has some 350,000 distinct CDR3 sequences, 6.2% of them found once; the top ten carry 15%. There are many counts of this clonotype. What it binds is unknown. Germline V gives CDR1 LNHNV, CDR2 YYDKDF (reference sequence). V dropped 3 bases and J dropped 2 bases, with 8 bases sitting between them. The CDR3 covers 13 residues. The sequence derives from a man between 25 and 39 years old who received the YFV17D yellow fever vaccine. The chain carries TRBV15 and TRBJ2-7, with a tentative D call TRBD2 (5 bases). Here the sequenced sample was PBMCs, taken 5 days after the yellow fever booster vaccination. CDR3 nucleotide sequence: TGTGCCACCAGCAGCGGGGTTGCCTACGAGCAGTACTTC. This codes for CATSSGVAYEQYF.